One and the same sample provided the 4 T cell receptor beta chains below, sequenced in a study of identical twins. TCRdb re-called the 5' RACE reads through MiXCR, storing one row per CDR3 protein. This sample has 420,000 or so distinct CDR3 sequences, with approximately 17% found just once. Sequenced sample: naive T cells sorted from blood. The receptors come from a man in his fifties or sixties in good health.

The V call is TRBV12-3 or TRBV12-4, the J call TRBJ2-3; no clear D. There are 13 residues in the CDR3. V was clipped by 3 bases and J by 0 bases, with 4 bases between them. The CDR3 loop reads CASSFPSTDTQYF. The CDR3 DNA reads as TGTGCCAGCAGTTTCCCTAGCACAGATACGCAGTATTTT.

This clonotype was found many times. The CDR3 reads CASSPGTNTGELFF. The CDR3 DNA is TGCGCCAGCAGCCCAGGAACGAACACCGGGGAGCTGTTTTTT. V and J are TRBV5-1 and TRBJ2-2; D not certain. There are 14 residues in the CDR3. Trimming cost V 4 bases and J 0 bases, with 7 bases left between them. CDR1 is SGHRS, CDR2 YFSETQ, per germline.

This clonotype appeared a few times. The chain has TRBV5-5 and TRBJ2-1; TRBD1 matches 7 bases. The CDR3 is made up of 15 amino acids. V lost 4 bases to trimming and J lost 5 bases; unmatched junction nucleotides: 9. In germline, CDR1 is SGHKS, CDR2 YYEKEE (reference sequence). In DNA, the CDR3 is TGTGCCAGCAGCGTAGGGACAGTTGGGAACAATGAGCAGTTCTTC. Translating gives CASSVGTVGNNEQFF.

The table lists this clonotype with a few counts. The gene calls are TRBV20-1 and TRBJ2-3, with 8 bases matching TRBD2. CDR1 is DFQATT and CDR2 is SNEGSKA in the germline V gene (reference sequence). With V trimmed by 5 bases and J by 6 bases, 4 bases remained unmatched. The CDR3 consists of 12 residues. CDR3 sequence (DNA): TGCAGTGCTGGACGGGGGGGGGATACGCAGTATTTT. This sequence encodes CSAGRGGDTQYF.